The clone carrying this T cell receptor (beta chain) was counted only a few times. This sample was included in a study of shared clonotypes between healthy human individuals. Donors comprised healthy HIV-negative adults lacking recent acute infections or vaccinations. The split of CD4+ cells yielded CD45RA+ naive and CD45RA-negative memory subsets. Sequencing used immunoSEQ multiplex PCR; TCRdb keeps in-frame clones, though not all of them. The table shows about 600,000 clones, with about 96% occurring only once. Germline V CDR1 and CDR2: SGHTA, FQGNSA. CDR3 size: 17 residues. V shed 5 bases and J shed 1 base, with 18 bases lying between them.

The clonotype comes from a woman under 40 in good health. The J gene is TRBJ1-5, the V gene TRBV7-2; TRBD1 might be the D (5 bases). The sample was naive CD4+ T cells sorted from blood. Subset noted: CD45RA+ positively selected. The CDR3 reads CASSRATGVRSNQPQHF. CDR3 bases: TGTGCCAGCAGCAGGGCCACGGGGGTGAGGAGCAATCAGCCCCAGCATTTT. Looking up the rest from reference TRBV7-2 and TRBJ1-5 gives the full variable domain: GAGVSQSPSNKVTEKGKDVELRCDPISGHTALYWYRQSLGQGLEFLIYFQGNSAPDKSGLPSDRFSAERTGGSVSTLTIQRTQQEDSAVYLCASSRATGVRSNQPQHFGDGTRLSIL.